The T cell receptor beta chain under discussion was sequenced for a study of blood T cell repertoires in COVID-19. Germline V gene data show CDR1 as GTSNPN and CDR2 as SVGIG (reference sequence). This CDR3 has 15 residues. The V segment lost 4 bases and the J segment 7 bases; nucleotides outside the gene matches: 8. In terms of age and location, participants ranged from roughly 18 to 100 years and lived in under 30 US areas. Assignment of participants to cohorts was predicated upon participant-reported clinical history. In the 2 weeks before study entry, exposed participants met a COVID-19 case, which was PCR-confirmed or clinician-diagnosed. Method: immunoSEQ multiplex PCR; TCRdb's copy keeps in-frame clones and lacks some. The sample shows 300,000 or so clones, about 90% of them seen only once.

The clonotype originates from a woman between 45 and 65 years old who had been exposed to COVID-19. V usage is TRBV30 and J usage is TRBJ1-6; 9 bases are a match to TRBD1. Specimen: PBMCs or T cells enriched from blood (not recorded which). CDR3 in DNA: TGTGCCTGGACCCCGGGACAGGGTGTCAATTCACCCCTCCACTTT. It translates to CAWTPGQGVNSPLHF.